Presented here are 21 T cell receptor beta chains from one specimen sequenced in a study of T cells after yellow fever vaccination. TCRdb passed the 5' RACE reads through MiXCR, listing each CDR3 protein once. This table has 95,000 to 100,000 distinct CDR3 sequences, around 5.8% appearing once. This specimen consisted of CD8+ T cells sorted from PBMCs, obtained 10 days after the yellow fever booster vaccination. These receptor sequences come from a man between 18 and 35 years old who received the YFV17D yellow fever vaccine.

This clonotype was seen only a few times. V and J are TRBV4-3 and TRBJ1-1; D is uncertain. The germline gives CDR1 LGHNA, CDR2 YSLEER. The CDR3 totals 14 residues. V was clipped by 1 base and J by 5 bases, with 11 bases between them. CDR3 in DNA: TGCGCCAGCAGCCAAGGATCCAGGTGGACTGAAGCTTTCTTT. It encodes CASSQGSRWTEAFF.

There are many counts of this clonotype. This chain links TRBV12-3 or TRBV12-4 with TRBJ2-1; 9 bases line up with TRBD1. V gave up 3 bases and J gave up 8 bases; unmatched junction bases: 8. The CDR3 extends over 15 amino acids. In DNA form, the CDR3 reads TGTGCCAGCAGTTTCAGGGACAGGGTCTTCGATGAGCAGTTCTTC. It is translated as CASSFRDRVFDEQFF.

This clonotype was observed a few times. The rearrangement joins TRBV5-6 to TRBJ2-3; 9 bases map to TRBD2. V shed 0 bases, J shed 7 bases, and the junction held 6 bases outside the gene matches. Germline CDR1 SGHDT, CDR2 YYEEEE. The CDR3 loop spans 15 amino acids. This CDR3 is CASSLEAGGPYTQYF. The CDR3 DNA is TGTGCCAGCAGCTTGGAGGCGGGGGGGCCGTATACGCAGTATTTT.

The V call is TRBV7-9, the J call TRBJ1-6; D not certain. The V end was cut by 1 base, the J end by 10 bases, with 5 bases between. The CDR3 contains 12 residues. Germline V gene data show CDR1 as SEHNR and CDR2 as FQNEAQ (reference sequence). The CDR3 DNA sequence: TGTGCCAGCAGCTTAGAGGGATCACCCCTCCACTTT. The encoded protein is CASSLEGSPLHF.

This clonotype was recorded a few times. This chain links TRBV6-6 with TRBJ2-5, with D tentatively TRBD1 or TRBD2 (5 bases each). This CDR3 has 11 residues. Per germline, CDR1 MNHNY and CDR2 SVGAGI (reference sequence). Trimming shortened V by 9 bases and J by 5 bases, and 10 bases separated the two germline ends. CDR3 sequence reads: CASEGWETQYF. CDR3 DNA sequence: TGTGCCAGTGAGGGGTGGGAGACCCAGTACTTC.

This clonotype has just a few counts. V is TRBV12-3 or TRBV12-4 and J is TRBJ1-1, with 9 bases matching TRBD1. The trim removed 8 bases at V and 6 bases at J, leaving 7 bases unmatched. The CDR3 extends over 13 amino acids. The DNA of the CDR3 is TGTGCCAGCGCAGGGACAGGGCCCCCTGAAGCTTTCTTT. This gives the protein CASAGTGPPEAFF.

Only a few counts were recorded for this clonotype. The J gene is TRBJ2-7, the V gene TRBV27, with D perhaps matching TRBD2 (5 bases). The CDR3 consists of 15 residues. Germline CDR1 and CDR2: MNHEY and SMNVEV (reference sequence). The ends were cut back, 2 bases at V and 5 bases at J, with 16 bases in the middle. For the CDR3, the DNA is TGTGCCAGCAGTTTAGGAGGTACCTCCGGGAACGAGCAGTACTTC. Its translation is CASSLGGTSGNEQYF.

J is TRBJ2-2 and V is TRBV4-2; 7 nucleotides align to TRBD1. Trimming took 4 bases from V and 8 from J; bases not matched to a gene: 7. Germline V gene sequence: CDR1 LGHNA, CDR2 YNFKEQ. This CDR3 comprises 14 residues. CDR3 in amino acids: CASSPSQGQGELFF. For the CDR3, the DNA is TGTGCCAGCAGCCCCTCACAGGGGCAAGGGGAGCTGTTTTTT.

This clonotype was counted a few times. V gene TRBV6-6 combines with J gene TRBJ1-4, with a possible D match to TRBD1 (6 bases). CDR1 and CDR2 (germline): MNHNY, SVGAGI (reference sequence). This CDR3 has 14 amino acids. V was cut by 2 bases and J by 8 bases, with 12 bases left in between. CDR3 in DNA: TGTGCCAGCAGTTACGGTACAGGGAAAGAAAAACTGTTTTTT. Translation gives CASSYGTGKEKLFF.

This sequence joins TRBV3-1 and TRBJ1-2; no firm D call. The CDR3 contains 14 residues. The V end was cut by 6 bases, the J end by 5 bases, with 16 bases between. Per the germline V gene, CDR1 is LGHDT and CDR2 is YNNKEL (reference sequence). The CDR3 DNA sequence: TGTGCCAGCAGTTATCTCGTGAGAAGTTATGGCTACACCTTC. Residues: CASSYLVRSYGYTF. The whole variable domain, filled in from reference TRBV3-1 and TRBJ1-2, reads DTAVSQTPKYLVTQMGNDKSIKCEQNLGHDTMYWYKQDSKKFLKIMFSYNNKELIINETVPNRFSPKSPDKAHLNLHINSLELGDSAVYFCASSYLVRSYGYTFGSGTRLTVV.

The sample holds many counts of this clonotype. The J gene is TRBJ2-1, the V gene TRBV11-2, with TRBD1 matching over 8 bases. CDR3 size: 16 residues. Unmatched junction bases numbered 7, after V lost 2 bases and J lost 4 bases. Germline CDR1 reads SGHAT; CDR2 reads FQNNGV. The CDR3 here is CASSLQGTGFYNEQFF. The CDR3 DNA is TGTGCCAGCAGCTTACAAGGGACAGGTTTTTACAATGAGCAGTTCTTC.

This clonotype was seen only a few times. The chain employs TRBV2 and TRBJ2-2; TRBD2 is a possible D gene (5 bases). From germline, CDR1 is SNHLY and CDR2 FYNNEI. CDR3 length: 14 amino acids. Trimming pared 8 bases from V and 1 base from J, leaving 11 bases between. The CDR3 DNA reads as TGTGCCAGCGAGAGAGCGGAGAACACCGGGGAGCTGTTTTTT. This gives the protein CASERAENTGELFF.

This clonotype has more than one count but fewer than ten. The chain carries TRBV7-8 and TRBJ2-5, with TRBD2 matching 11 bases. Looked up from germline, CDR1 is SGHVS and CDR2 is FQNEAQ. Unmatched junction bases numbered 9, after V lost 4 bases and J lost 5 bases. CDR3 length: 16 amino acids. The CDR3 sequence: CASSSPLAGVRETQYF. CDR3 in DNA: TGTGCCAGCAGCTCCCCACTAGCGGGGGTCCGGGAGACCCAGTACTTC.

This clonotype was recorded once. A read error is possible here, since a much larger clone lies one base away. The gene calls are TRBV19 and TRBJ2-3, with D perhaps TRBD2 (7 bases). V lost 7 bases, J lost 6 bases, and 20 bases lay in between. Per the germline V gene, CDR1 is LNHDA and CDR2 is SQIVND (reference sequence). This CDR3 has 15 amino acids. The CDR3 DNA reads TGTGCCAGTAACACATATTTTGAGGGGGGGGATACGCAGTATTTT. Its translation is CASNTYFEGGDTQYF.

In its sample, this clonotype was seen a few times. This chain connects TRBV6-4 to TRBJ2-6; either TRBD1 or TRBD2 may fit D (5 bases each). The CDR3 consists of 17 residues. V was trimmed by 3 bases and J by 0 bases, leaving 12 bases between them. CDR1 MRHNA and CDR2 SNTAGT come from the germline V gene. The CDR3 sequence: CASSEEGSYSGANVLTF. CDR3 bases: TGTGCCAGCAGTGAAGAGGGGTCCTACTCTGGGGCCAACGTCCTGACTTTC.

This clonotype was seen only a few times. The V and J genes are TRBV6-2 or TRBV6-3 and TRBJ2-3; 8 bases agree with TRBD2. With V trimmed by 4 bases and J by 5 bases, 11 bases remained unmatched. The CDR3 consists of 16 residues. The V gene's germline CDR1 is MNHEY and CDR2 SVGEGT. CDR3 residues: CASSSRLAGLQDTQYF. Written as DNA, the CDR3 is TGTGCCAGCAGTTCGCGTTTAGCGGGGCTTCAAGATACGCAGTATTTT.

At least ten counts were recorded for this clonotype. The chain joins TRBV15 to TRBJ2-1; 9 bases match TRBD2. V lost 1 base, J lost 6 bases, and 7 bases stayed unmatched. The CDR3 has 16 residues. Germline V gene data show CDR1 as LNHNV and CDR2 as YYDKDF (reference sequence). CDR3 sequence (DNA): TGTGCCACCAGCAGAGGAGCGGCTAGCGGGGCCAATGAGCAGTTCTTC. This codes for CATSRGAASGANEQFF.

Turning to this clonotype: One end of the junction does not line up with germline, which may come from a read error. This chain connects TRBV5-5 to TRBJ1-5; 10 bases line up with TRBD1. This CDR3 is 14 amino acids long. Germline lookup yields CDR1 SGHKS and CDR2 YYEKEE (reference sequence). The CDR3 DNA sequence: TGTGCCAGCAGTTTGGGGACAGGGGATCAGCCCCAGCATTTT. Translation gives CASSLGTGDQPQHF.

With respect to this clonotype: One end of the junction fails to match germline, which may point to a read error. The rearrangement joins TRBV6-5 to TRBJ2-2; tentative D call: TRBD1 (7 bases). The CDR3 consists of 14 residues. Germline V lookup: CDR1 MNHEY, CDR2 SVGAGI. The CDR3: CASRPQGWLGEVFF. The CDR3 coding sequence is TGTGCCAGCAGACCACAGGGGTGGCTCGGGGAGGTGTTTTTT.

This clonotype was observed at least ten times. The chain links TRBV20-1 to TRBJ2-7; 8 positions agree with TRBD2. Germline lookup yields CDR1 DFQATT and CDR2 SNEGSKA (reference sequence). The CDR3 extends over 16 amino acids. V was clipped by 0 bases and J by 0 bases; unmatched bases: 7. The CDR3 nucleotides read TGCAGTGCTAGAGACCGTAGCGGGACCAGCTCCTACGAGCAGTACTTC. This translates into CSARDRSGTSSYEQYF.

The chain carries TRBV4-2 and TRBJ2-1, with TRBD2 as a possible D gene (7 bases). The V gene's germline CDR1 is LGHNA and CDR2 YNFKEQ. CDR3 length: 15 amino acids. V lost 0 bases and J lost 10, with 16 bases in between. CDR3 in amino acids: CASSQEYGGPNEQFF. CDR3 nucleotide sequence: TGTGCCAGCAGCCAAGAATACGGGGGGCCAAACGAGCAGTTCTTC.